The sequence of this T cell receptor (beta chain) was determined in a study of T cells in Graves' hyperthyroidism and ophthalmopathy. General study points: Blood samples included most of the expanded thyroid clonotypes exceeding 0.001. The model anticipated ophthalmopathy a median around six months pre-onset.

Amplification of TCR beta CDR3 regions used RNA as the template. RT-PCR in the first round (using the HTBI primer set) targeted the TCR CDR3. MiXCR, run by TCRdb on the multiplex PCR reads, gives a single entry per CDR3 protein. The sample has 500,000 to 650,000 distinct CDR3 sequences; approximately 14% are singletons. Turning to this clonotype: The antigen remains unidentified.

V was shortened by 7 bases and J by 0 bases, with 13 bases between the two germline ends. CDR1 LNHDA and CDR2 SQIVND come from the germline V gene (reference sequence). The CDR3 consists of 15 residues. The PBMCs were taken from around 9 ml of fresh peripheral blood. V and J are TRBV19 and TRBJ1-5, with D perhaps TRBD1 (5 bases). The sequencing input was blood. This sequence was found in a woman aged 45 to 65 with Graves' ophthalmopathy. The CDR3 spells CASNQGMGSNQPQHF. The CDR3 DNA reads TGTGCCAGTAACCAGGGTATGGGTAGCAATCAGCCCCAGCATTTT.